Listed here are 18 T cell receptor beta chains from one sample, sequenced in a study of shared clonotypes between healthy human individuals. Only in-frame clones appear in the TCRdb table, and some are missing; sequencing was by immunoSEQ multiplex PCR. The table has 600,000 to 800,000 clones, 55% to 80% seen once. Specimen: memory CD4+ T cells sorted from blood. Regarding subset: CD45RA-negative fraction. The receptor source for this set is a woman in her 30s in good health.

The gene calls are TRBV6-5 and TRBJ2-6, with D unresolved. The CDR3 totals 15 residues. Germline V CDR1 and CDR2: MNHEY, SVGAGI. V lost 7 bases, J lost 0 bases, and 10 bases lay in between. The CDR3 nucleotides read TGTGCCAGCACCTTGACCTTCTCTGGGGCCAACGTCCTGACTTTC. Its protein is CASTLTFSGANVLTF.

The chain recombines TRBV5-1 with TRBJ2-7; 8 bases align to TRBD2. V gave up 0 bases and J gave up 5 bases; unmatched junction bases: 10. The germline V gene encodes CDR1 SGHRS and CDR2 YFSETQ. The length of the CDR3 is 16 residues. The CDR3 nucleotides read TGCGCCAGCAGCTTGGCCGCGTCTAGCGGGTTCCACGAGCAGTACTTC. Its translation: CASSLAASSGFHEQYF.

The V and J genes are TRBV11-2 and TRBJ2-7; 8 bases agree with TRBD1. From germline, CDR1 is SGHAT and CDR2 FQNNGV. With V trimmed by 4 bases and J by 0 bases, 5 bases remained unmatched. The CDR3 covers 15 residues. The CDR3 reads CASSSGGTGSYEQYF. CDR3 coding DNA: TGTGCCAGCAGCTCGGGTGGGACAGGCTCCTACGAGCAGTACTTC.

V usage is TRBV2 and J usage is TRBJ1-1, with D perhaps matching TRBD1 (6 bases). The germline gives CDR1 SNHLY, CDR2 FYNNEI. V lost 6 bases and J lost 5, with 22 bases in between. The CDR3 consists of 16 residues. The CDR3 sequence is CASRAFSPRRGTEAFF. The CDR3, as DNA: TGTGCCAGCAGGGCCTTTTCACCGAGGAGGGGGACTGAAGCTTTCTTT.

This chain connects TRBV2 to TRBJ2-4, with a possible D match to TRBD2 (6 bases). From germline, CDR1 is SNHLY and CDR2 FYNNEI. The CDR3 consists of 14 residues. V shed 8 bases and J shed 0 bases, with 11 bases lying between them. DNA for the CDR3: TGTGCCAGCGAGCCAGCGGGAGCCAAAAACATTCAGTACTTC. This gives the protein CASEPAGAKNIQYF. Combining the CDR3 with reference TRBV2 and TRBJ2-4 gives the whole variable domain EPEVTQTPSHQVTQMGQEVILRCVPISNHLYFYWYRQILGQKVEFLVSFYNNEISEKSEIFDDQFSVERPDGSNFTLKIRSTKLEDSAMYFCASEPAGAKNIQYFGAGTRLSVL.

In its sample, this clone was seen once. V usage is TRBV6-1 and J usage is TRBJ2-3, with D possibly being TRBD2 (7 bases). Germline CDR1 is MNHNS and CDR2 is SASEGT. The V end lost 0 bases, the J end lost 5 bases, and 9 bases lay between the germline ends. CDR3 length equals 14 residues. In DNA form, the CDR3 reads TGTGCCAGCAGTGAAGCGGGAGGGGGAGATACGCAGTATTTT. This gives the protein CASSEAGGGDTQYF.

This sequence joins TRBV5-4 and TRBJ2-3, with 11 bases identical to TRBD1. The length of the CDR3 is 16 residues. V shed 4 bases and J 4 bases; nucleotides not matched to a gene: 8. Germline values: CDR1 SGHNT, CDR2 YYREEE (reference sequence). CDR3: CASSRRGQGASDTQYF. For the CDR3, the DNA is TGTGCCAGCAGCCGTCGCGGACAGGGGGCTTCAGATACGCAGTATTTT.

The genes are TRBV6-1 and TRBJ1-5, with D uncertain. The CDR3 consists of 16 residues. Trimming cost V 2 bases and J 3 bases, with 14 bases left between them. Germline CDR1 MNHNS, CDR2 SASEGT. The CDR3 reads CASSEFSGPNNQPQHF. Here the CDR3 DNA reads TGTGCCAGCAGTGAATTCTCCGGCCCCAACAATCAGCCCCAGCATTTT.

The genes are TRBV29-1 and TRBJ2-3, with 8 bases aligning to TRBD1. Per the germline V gene, CDR1 is SQVTM and CDR2 is ANQGSEA. V was pared by 4 bases and J by 1 base, with 4 bases of the junction left unmatched. CDR3 length equals 14 residues. The CDR3 DNA reads TGCAGCGTTGGAGGACAGGGCGGCACAGATACGCAGTATTTT. Encoded protein: CSVGGQGGTDTQYF.

The chain recombines TRBV27 with TRBJ2-1; D perhaps matches TRBD2 (5 bases). V lost 2 bases and J 10 bases, leaving 15 bases between the germline ends. Germline V gene sequence: CDR1 MNHEY, CDR2 SMNVEV (reference sequence). The CDR3 covers 14 residues. The CDR3 is CASSLNWAGGEQFF. CDR3 DNA: TGTGCCAGCAGTTTAAATTGGGCGGGTGGGGAGCAGTTCTTC.

CDR3 sequence: CASSPRGTSGKETQYF. For the CDR3, the DNA is TGTGCCAGCTCACCAAGGGGGACTAGCGGTAAAGAGACCCAGTACTTC. This rearrangement joins TRBV18 to TRBJ2-5, with TRBD2 matching over 11 bases. The V and J ends lost 2 bases and 3 bases, in that order; junction bases with no gene match: 5. Germline V CDR1 and CDR2: KGHSH, LQKENI. This CDR3 region has 16 residues.

The J gene is TRBJ2-1, the V gene TRBV11-2, with TRBD2 identical over 10 bases. This CDR3 region has 14 residues. Germline values: CDR1 SGHAT, CDR2 FQNNGV. After removal of 6 bases from V and 5 bases from J, the junction contained 4 bases not matched to a gene. The CDR3 reads CASRLAGIDNEQFF. CDR3 DNA: TGTGCCAGCAGACTAGCGGGAATTGACAATGAGCAGTTCTTC. The complete variable domain, with remaining parts taken from reference TRBV11-2 and TRBJ2-1, reads EAGVAQSPRYKIIEKRQSVAFWCNPISGHATLYWYQQILGQGPKLLIQFQNNGVVDDSQLPKDRFSAERLKGVDSTLKIQPAKLEDSAVYLCASRLAGIDNEQFFGPGTRLTVL.

This clone has a handful of counts. The chain joins TRBV5-1 to TRBJ2-3; TRBD2 might be the D (6 bases). Germline CDR1 and CDR2: SGHRS and YFSETQ. CDR3 length: 13 residues. The V and J ends lost 4 bases and 1 base respectively, with 7 bases between them. The chain's CDR3 is CASSGEGTDTQYF. Here the CDR3 DNA reads TGCGCCAGCAGCGGGGAGGGCACAGATACGCAGTATTTT.

This chain connects TRBV18 to TRBJ2-7, with D tentatively TRBD2 (7 bases). Trimming cost V 2 bases and J 6 bases, with 20 bases left between them. Germline CDR1 KGHSH, CDR2 LQKENI. The CDR3 runs to 16 residues. CDR3 in DNA: TGTGCCAGCTCACCATTTAAGGGAGGGGGACTTGGCGAGCAGTACTTC. Its protein is CASSPFKGGGLGEQYF.

The chain is built from TRBV5-1 and TRBJ2-5, with D perhaps TRBD1 (6 bases). This CDR3 contains 15 residues. Deletions cut 3 bases from V and 0 bases from J, with 12 bases between. Germline V gene sequence: CDR1 SGHRS, CDR2 YFSETQ. For the CDR3, the DNA is TGCGCCAGCAGCTCGGACAGTAGATACCAAGAGACCCAGTACTTC. Translation gives CASSSDSRYQETQYF.

The J gene is TRBJ2-5, the V gene TRBV28, with 16 bases that match TRBD2. The J call may be in error: the DNA end matches TRBJ2-7 better. The germline V gene encodes CDR1 MDHEN and CDR2 SYDVKM. The CDR3 length is 18 residues. The CDR3 region is CASSLFGTSGRATYEQYF. The CDR3 nucleotides are TGTGCCAGCAGCCTTTTCGGGACTAGCGGGAGGGCCACCTACGAGCAGTACTTC.

The rearrangement uses TRBV7-3 and TRBJ1-1; 7 bases fit TRBD1. This CDR3 spans 15 amino acids. Germline V gene sequence: CDR1 SGHTA, CDR2 FQGTGA. Losses at the gene ends were 5 bases for V and 1 base for J; bases not matched to a gene: 7. CDR3 residues: CASSPKRTGNTEAFF. CDR3 in DNA: TGTGCCAGCAGCCCTAAAAGGACAGGGAACACTGAAGCTTTCTTT.

The rearrangement joins TRBV6-5 to TRBJ1-1, with D maybe TRBD1 (5 bases). Trimming stripped 2 bases from V and 1 base from J, with 11 bases between. The CDR3 contains 15 residues. Germline-derived CDR1 and CDR2 are MNHEY and SVGAGI. The CDR3 bases are TGTGCCAGCAGTTACGGTCAGGGACGGAACACTGAAGCTTTCTTT. It encodes CASSYGQGRNTEAFF.